These 16 T cell receptor beta chains originate from one sample sequenced in a study of T-cell memory formation after mild COVID-19. MiXCR, run by TCRdb on the 5' RACE reads, gives a single entry per CDR3 protein. Here the sample spans around 260,000 distinct CDR3 sequences, about 17% being singletons. Sequencing input: PBMCs or a T cell subset sorted from them (not recorded which). Receptor source: a man aged 18 to 29 who had mild COVID-19 (a few samples of this study predate the infection). Cell type and time point are not known.

The chain employs TRBV29-1 and TRBJ1-1; no clear D gene. Germline V gene sequence: CDR1 SQVTM, CDR2 ANQGSEA. There are 12 residues in the CDR3. Trimming shortened V by 6 bases and J by 7 bases, and 15 bases separated the two germline ends. This CDR3 is CSVRPDRLEAFF. The CDR3 DNA follows: TGCAGCGTCCGGCCGGACCGTCTTGAAGCTTTCTTT.

The V gene is TRBV6-6, the J gene TRBJ2-5, with 8 bases that match TRBD1. The V gene end was trimmed by 6 bases and the J gene end by 3 bases; junction bases not matched to a gene: 9. This CDR3 spans 15 amino acids. Per the germline V gene, CDR1 is MNHNY and CDR2 is SVGAGI (reference sequence). CDR3 sequence reads: CASSHTGGLKETQYF. In DNA form, the CDR3 reads TGTGCCAGCAGCCACACAGGGGGGTTGAAAGAGACCCAGTACTTC.

On this clonotype: At one end, the junction sequence differs from germline, possibly due to a read error. The chain recombines TRBV7-2 with TRBJ2-5; D is perhaps TRBD2 (5 bases). Germline V gives CDR1 SGHTA, CDR2 FQGNSA. There are 17 residues in the CDR3. CDR3 DNA: TGTGCCATCAGCTTAAGCGCACCAGCGGCGATCCAAGAGACCCAGTACTTC. The encoded protein is CAISLSAPAAIQETQYF.

The chain recombines TRBV2 with TRBJ2-4; no clear D. Deletions cut 3 bases from V and 16 bases from J, with 16 bases between. Germline V gives CDR1 SNHLY, CDR2 FYNNEI. The CDR3 spans 12 residues. CDR3 region: CASSDSLPPVYF. In DNA, the CDR3 is TGTGCCAGCAGTGACTCCCTCCCCCCTGTTTACTTC.

The rearrangement joins TRBV5-1 to TRBJ1-1; a possible D gene is TRBD1 (6 bases). The length of the CDR3 is 15 residues. Per germline, CDR1 SGHRS and CDR2 YFSETQ. V lost 0 bases and J 10 bases, leaving 19 bases between the germline ends. The CDR3 loop reads CASSLAETGGFVAFF. CDR3 nucleotide sequence: TGCGCCAGCAGCTTGGCCGAGACAGGCGGCTTTGTAGCTTTCTTT.

This clonotype occurred a few times. The chain carries TRBV7-2 and TRBJ2-5; 12 bases align to TRBD2. The germline gives CDR1 SGHTA, CDR2 FQGNSA. The CDR3 consists of 17 residues. V was clipped by 1 base and J by 4 bases; unmatched bases: 7. The CDR3 nucleotides are TGTGCCAGCAGCTTAGTGGCTAGCGGGGGGGCCACAGAGACCCAGTACTTC. It yields the protein CASSLVASGGATETQYF.

The chain carries TRBV5-1 and TRBJ1-5, with D possibly matching TRBD1 (5 bases). The V gene's germline CDR1 is SGHRS and CDR2 YFSETQ. Trimming shortened V by 0 bases and J by 7 bases, and 11 bases separated the two germline ends. The CDR3 consists of 14 residues. The CDR3 sequence: CASSLAVGDQPQHF. CDR3 in DNA: TGCGCCAGCAGCTTGGCCGTGGGGGACCAGCCCCAGCATTTT.

In DNA form, the CDR3 reads TGCAGCGTTGAAGGGGAAGCAGGCTCCTACGAGCAGTACTTC. Its translation: CSVEGEAGSYEQYF. V usage is TRBV29-1 and J usage is TRBJ2-7; no firm D call. The CDR3 loop spans 14 amino acids. The germline V gene has CDR1 SQVTM and CDR2 ANQGSEA. Trimming pared 1 base from V and 0 bases from J, leaving 10 bases between.

This clonotype was observed a handful of times. The chain has TRBV10-3 and TRBJ2-5; D is unresolved. Germline V lookup: CDR1 ENHRY, CDR2 SYGVKD. This CDR3 region has 15 residues. Trimming took 6 bases from V and 3 from J, leaving 17 bases between them. The CDR3 here is CAISLSRSTEETQYF. CDR3 nucleotides: TGTGCCATCAGCCTCTCTAGGAGCACAGAAGAGACCCAGTACTTC.

J is TRBJ2-3 and V is TRBV5-1, with D tentatively TRBD2 (5 bases). V was clipped by 0 bases and J by 0 bases, with 11 bases between them. The V gene's germline CDR1 is SGHRS and CDR2 YFSETQ. The CDR3 length is 16 residues. CDR3 sequence: CASSLGDRTSTDTQYF. CDR3 DNA sequence: TGCGCCAGCAGCTTGGGGGATAGGACTAGCACAGATACGCAGTATTTT.

This clonotype was seen a few times. V is TRBV20-1 and J is TRBJ2-5; 9 bases fit TRBD2. The germline gives CDR1 DFQATT, CDR2 SNEGSKA (reference sequence). This CDR3 contains 15 residues. V trimming: 3 bases; J trimming: 5 bases; junction bases outside the gene matches: 10. CDR3 residues: CSASGGGAFYETQYF. The CDR3 nucleotides read TGCAGTGCTAGTGGCGGGGGGGCCTTTTATGAGACCCAGTACTTC.

This clonotype was counted only a few times. The chain combines TRBV7-3 with TRBJ1-6; no firm D call. Germline V CDR1 and CDR2: SGHTA, FQGTGA. The V and J ends lost 1 base and 9 bases respectively, with 4 bases between them. The CDR3 is made up of 12 amino acids. The CDR3 bases are TGTGCCAGCAGCTTAATGGGTTCACCCCTCCACTTT. Translating it yields CASSLMGSPLHF.

This chain connects TRBV7-8 to TRBJ2-5; perhaps TRBD1 as D (5 bases). The CDR3 length is 15 residues. CDR1 is SGHVS and CDR2 is FQNEAQ in the germline V gene. The V end was cut by 3 bases, the J end by 4 bases, with 15 bases between. The CDR3 here is CASSFGATAAETQYF. The DNA for the CDR3 is TGTGCCAGCAGCTTTGGGGCTACGGCGGCAGAGACCCAGTACTTC. Full variable domain (rest looked up from reference TRBV7-8 and TRBJ2-5): GAGVSQSPRYKVAKRGQDVALRCDPISGHVSLFWYQQALGQGPEFLTYFQNEAQLDKSGLPSDRFFAERPEGSVSTLKIQRTQQEDSAVYLCASSFGATAAETQYFGPGTRLLVL.

The table lists this clonotype with many counts. This chain joins TRBV5-1 and TRBJ1-4, with unresolved D. The germline V gene encodes CDR1 SGHRS and CDR2 YFSETQ. Trimming stripped 4 bases from V and 3 bases from J, with 13 bases between. The length of the CDR3 is 15 residues. This CDR3 reads CASSGGPNANEKLFF. The CDR3 coding sequence is TGCGCCAGCAGCGGAGGGCCAAACGCTAATGAAAAACTGTTTTTT.

A few counts support this clonotype. The chain uses TRBV19 and TRBJ2-2; TRBD2 might be the D (6 bases). The CDR3 runs 14 residues. Germline V lookup: CDR1 LNHDA, CDR2 SQIVND (reference sequence). V dropped 7 bases and J dropped 4 bases, with 13 bases sitting between them. This CDR3 is CASMSGGVTGELFF. CDR3 DNA: TGTGCCAGTATGAGTGGCGGGGTCACCGGGGAGCTGTTTTTT. Full variable domain (outside the CDR3, taken from reference TRBV19 and TRBJ2-2): DGGITQSPKYLFRKEGQNVTLSCEQNLNHDAMYWYRQDPGQGLRLIYYSQIVNDFQKGDIAEGYSVSREKKESFPLTVTSAQKNPTAFYLCASMSGGVTGELFFGEGSRLTVL.

The rearrangement joins TRBV7-8 to TRBJ2-1; 7 positions match TRBD1. Germline V CDR1 and CDR2: SGHVS, FQNEAQ. CDR3 length: 14 amino acids. J gave up 9 bases and V 2 bases, and 7 bases lay outside the gene matches. The DNA for the CDR3 is TGTGCCAGCAGCTTACGCAGGGGGATGGGTGAGCAGTTCTTC. It codes for CASSLRRGMGEQFF.